These 10 T cell receptor beta chains came from one sample sequenced in a study of post-analysis software for immune sequencing data (dated by TCRdb to between 2014 and 2017). Receptor amplification or capture employed PCR. TCRdb shows the sequencer as Illumina HiSeq 2500. To reduce PCR and sequencing biases, unique molecular identifiers were incorporated into the TCR beta cDNA libraries. TCRdb took the public reads, trimmed them with fastp at Q25, ran MiXCR for clone calling and kept in-frame beta chains. Identical CDR3 proteins give one entry, which carries the most common genes and DNA. The sample contains roughly 800,000 distinct CDR3 sequences, roughly 50% of them found a single time. Roughly 5.2% of the sample lies in the top ten. These TCRs' antigens remain unknown. General study outcomes and caveats: Significantly higher frequencies in patients than in controls were found for a few TRBV segments, including TRBV5-6, TRBV5-1 and TRBV20-1.

Sequencing was done on a sample of blood. All receptors come from a girl between 10 and 17 years old with multiple sclerosis.

The gene calls are TRBV29-1 and TRBJ2-1; 10 positions agree with TRBD2. CDR1 and CDR2 (germline): SQVTM, ANQGSEA. The CDR3 consists of 13 residues. V lost 5 bases to trimming and J lost 7 bases; unmatched junction nucleotides: 5. In DNA form, the CDR3 reads TGCAGCGTTCCGGGACTAGCGTGGAATGAGCAGTTCTTC. Encoded protein: CSVPGLAWNEQFF.

The V and J genes are TRBV12-3 or TRBV12-4 and TRBJ2-2; 11 nucleotides align to TRBD2. V shed 6 bases, J shed 1 base, and the junction held 4 bases outside the gene matches. There are 16 residues in the CDR3. CDR3: CASSPGTSGNTGELFF. The CDR3 DNA is TGTGCCAGCAGCCCCGGGACTAGCGGGAACACCGGGGAGCTGTTTTTT.

This clonotype was counted only a few times. The CDR3 sequence is CSVWEVSTDTQYF. The DNA for the CDR3 is TGCAGCGTTTGGGAGGTTAGCACAGATACGCAGTATTTT. This chain links TRBV29-1 with TRBJ2-3, with D tentatively TRBD2 (6 bases). This CDR3 is built from 13 residues. V was cut by 5 bases and J by 0 bases, with 9 bases left in between. Germline V gives CDR1 SQVTM, CDR2 ANQGSEA.

This chain links TRBV6-5 with TRBJ2-1, with D possibly TRBD2 on 6 matching bases. The CDR3 sequence is 11 residues long. Trimming pared 2 bases from V and 12 bases from J, leaving 8 bases between. CDR1 is MNHEY and CDR2 is SVGAGI in the germline V gene. CDR3 bases: TGTGCCAGCAGTTACGCCGGGAGGCAGTTCTTC. This codes for CASSYAGRQFF.

This clonotype showed up just a few times. The chain couples TRBV6-4 to TRBJ2-3, with 12 bases lining up with TRBD1. There are 16 residues in the CDR3. V lost 4 bases, J lost 3 bases, and 5 bases stayed unmatched. Germline values: CDR1 MRHNA, CDR2 SNTAGT. This CDR3 reads CASSAGTGGGTDTQYF. The CDR3, as DNA: TGTGCCAGCAGTGCTGGGACAGGGGGCGGAACAGATACGCAGTATTTT.

The chain couples TRBV5-1 to TRBJ2-3; D unresolved. The V gene lost 0 bases and the J gene lost 7 bases, with 9 bases spanning the gap. Germline assignment: CDR1 SGHRS and CDR2 YFSETQ. The length of the CDR3 is 13 residues. DNA of the CDR3: TGCGCCAGCAGCTTGGGCTGGTCGAATACGCAGTATTTT. This codes for CASSLGWSNTQYF.

CDR3 amino acids: CSARSRNNEQFF. The CDR3 coding sequence is TGCAGTGCTAGAAGCAGGAACAATGAGCAGTTCTTC. The V and J genes are TRBV20-1 and TRBJ2-1; D not certain. The CDR3 is 12 amino acids. The ends were cut back, 2 bases at V and 5 bases at J, with 7 bases in the middle. Per the germline V gene, CDR1 is DFQATT and CDR2 is SNEGSKA (reference sequence).

The rearrangement joins TRBV20-1 to TRBJ2-6; D is perhaps TRBD2 (5 bases). Per the germline V gene, CDR1 is DFQATT and CDR2 is SNEGSKA (reference sequence). CDR3 size: 18 residues. V lost 6 bases and J 0 bases, leaving 21 bases between the germline ends. The CDR3 DNA is TGCAGTGCCGAACTACGGAGGCACAAGAGCTCTGGGGCCAACGTCCTGACTTTC. Translation gives CSAELRRHKSSGANVLTF.

This sequence joins TRBV4-3 and TRBJ2-1; TRBD2 matches 8 bases. J lost 0 bases, V lost 1 base, and 5 bases had no gene match. The CDR3 sequence is 17 residues long. Germline assignment: CDR1 LGHNA and CDR2 YSLEER. CDR3 loop: CASSQGPGTSSYNEQFF. CDR3 coding DNA: TGCGCCAGCAGCCAAGGTCCCGGGACTAGCTCCTACAATGAGCAGTTCTTC.

This clonotype was detected many times. The chain recombines TRBV5-1 with TRBJ2-3; D perhaps matches TRBD1 (6 bases). CDR3 length equals 13 residues. Trimming took 4 bases from V and 3 from J, leaving 9 bases between them. CDR1 and CDR2 from the germline V gene are SGHRS and YFSETQ. The CDR3, as DNA: TGCGCCAGCAGCCCAACAGGGACAGATACGCAGTATTTT. Encoded protein: CASSPTGTDTQYF.